These T cell receptor beta chains were read from a single sample in a study of vaccination effects on CD4 cells after COVID-19. Antigens of these TCRs are unknown. The assay was immunoSEQ multiplex PCR, and TCRdb's table has in-frame clones only and misses some. The data contain 25,000 to 30,000 clones, about 70% of them singletons. Source: CD4+ T cells from PBMCs cultured with HCoV-NL63 spike peptides, taken before COVID-19 vaccination. The receptors were gathered from a human donor who received a COVID-19 vaccine. Both conserved end residues are part of each CDR3. Fields, in order: D gene, J gene, clone size, V gene, CDR3 DNA, CDR3 protein. The D gene is left open where the match is weak. Only part of the rows carry a size: once, few, many, or a class if the clone is expanded.

- TRBJ2-1 - TRBV7-2 TGTGCCAGCAGCCAGGACCGGTACAATGAGCAGTTCTTC CASSQDRYNEQFF
- TRBJ2-5 - TRBV18 TGTGCCAGCTCATGGAGGGGGGGCCAAGAGACCCAGTACTTC CASSWRGGQETQYF
- TRBJ2-7 - TRBV6-5 TGTGCCAGCAGCCAATCCAAGGGCGCCCAAAAGGTGCAGTACTTC CASSQSKGAQKVQYF
- TRBJ2-2 - TRBV24-1 TGTGCCACCAGCGAAAGTCCTTCTGGGGAGCTGTTTTTT CATSESPSGELFF
TRBD1 TRBJ1-2 - TRBV3-1/TRBV3-2 TGTGCCAGCAGCAGGGACAGCCCCTATGGCTACACCTTC CASSRDSPYGYTF
- TRBJ2-3 - TRBV15 TGTGCCACCAGCAGAGATACGGGGGCAAGGACAGATACGCAGTATTTT CATSRDTGARTDTQYF
- TRBJ1-4 - TRBV4-3 TGCGCCAGCAGCCAAGCGGGCAGGGAGGATGAAAAACTGTTTTTT CASSQAGREDEKLFF
- TRBJ2-5 - TRBV12-3/TRBV12-4 TGTGCCAGCAGTCCAAGGCCGGGGACCCAGTACTTC CASSPRPGTQYF
- TRBJ1-6 few TRBV11-2 TGTGCCAGCAGCATTCAGGGGTATGGTTCACCCCTCCACTTT CASSIQGYGSPLHF
- TRBJ2-3 - TRBV4-1 TGCGCCAGCAGCTACGGAGCAACCCGGGGTACAGATACGCAGTATTTT CASSYGATRGTDTQYF
- TRBJ1-3 - TRBV15 TGTGCCACCAGCAGAGCGGGGGGGGCGAGTGGAAACACCATATATTTT CATSRAGGASGNTIYF
TRBD1 TRBJ2-7 once TRBV6-5 TGTGCCACCTCACGAACGGGACAGGAGCCCTACGAGCAGTACTTC CATSRTGQEPYEQYF
TRBD1 TRBJ1-2 - TRBV3-1/TRBV3-2 TGTGCCAGCAGCCAAGAAGGGACAGCCTATGGCTACACCTTC CASSQEGTAYGYTF
- TRBJ2-7 - TRBV5-4 TGTGCCAGCAGCCCCAATACCAACTACGAGCAGTACTTC CASSPNTNYEQYF
TRBD2 TRBJ2-5 - TRBV18 TGTGCCAGCTCACCAACCCCTAGCGGGAGAGAGACCCAGTACTTC CASSPTPSGRETQYF
- TRBJ1-1 - TRBV4-2 TGTGCCAGCAGCCAAGACCGAGGGTTGAGTGCTGAAGCTTTCTTT CASSQDRGLSAEAFF
- TRBJ1-2 few TRBV2 TGTGCCAGCAGTGGCGGACGTGGCTACACCTTC CASSGGRGYTF
- TRBJ1-2 few TRBV6-5 TGTGCCAGCAGTTACTCATTGGGGGCTAACTATGGCTACACCTTC CASSYSLGANYGYTF
TRBD2 TRBJ2-3 - TRBV5-4 TGTGCCAGCGTAGACAGGTCGTCCCGGGAGGGTTCAGATACGCAGTATTTT CASVDRSSREGSDTQYF
- TRBJ2-6 - TRBV7-9 TGTGCCAGCAGCTTAGCCAGCGTCCTCCCGGGGGCCAACGTCCTGACTTTC CASSLASVLPGANVLTF
- TRBJ1-1 - TRBV7-7 TGTGCTAGCAGCTTAAAAGCAAACACTGAAGCTTTCTTT CASSLKANTEAFF
- TRBJ1-1 - TRBV5-1 TGCGCCAGCAGCCCGATTAATAAAATGAACACTGAAGCTTTCTTT CASSPINKMNTEAFF
TRBD1 TRBJ2-7 - TRBV6-6 TGTGCCAGCAGTTACGGACAGGGGCCCTCCTACGAGCAGTACTTC CASSYGQGPSYEQYF
- TRBJ1-2 - TRBV18 TGTGCCAGCTCACCACGGGTCCAGGGTGATGGCTACACCTTC CASSPRVQGDGYTF
- TRBJ2-3 - TRBV6-2/TRBV6-3 TGTGCCAGCAGTTCCCGATGGGGTACGCAGTATTTT CASSSRWGTQYF
TRBD2 TRBJ2-7 - TRBV27 TGTGCCAGCAGTCCAAGGGGACTAGCGGTACACGAGCAGTACTTC CASSPRGLAVHEQYF
- TRBJ2-6 - TRBV3-1/TRBV3-2 TGTGCCAGCAGCCAAGCGTTCCGGGCCAACGTCCTGACTTTC CASSQAFRANVLTF
- TRBJ1-4 - TRBV27 TGTGCCAGCAGACGGAGCTCAGCAACTAATGAAAAACTGTTTTTT CASRRSSATNEKLFF
TRBD2 TRBJ2-1 - TRBV27 TGTGCCAGCAGTTTATCGGCGACTAGCGGGGGCATTAGGGATGAGCAGTTCTTC CASSLSATSGGIRDEQFF
TRBD1 TRBJ1-3 - TRBV27 TGTGCCAGCAGTTTGACAGGGACCTTCTCTGGAAACACCATATATTTT CASSLTGTFSGNTIYF
- TRBJ2-7 - TRBV6-6 TGTGCCAGCAGTTCCGGGGCCCCGAGGGACTCCTACGAGCAGTACTTC CASSSGAPRDSYEQYF
- TRBJ1-1 - TRBV4-2 TGTGCCAGCAGCCAAAGGGACCGGGACACTGAAGCTTTCTTT CASSQRDRDTEAFF
- TRBJ2-7 - TRBV28 TGTGCCAGCAGTCCTCCGTCCACCTACGAGCAGTACTTC CASSPPSTYEQYF
- TRBJ1-5 - TRBV27 TGTGCCAGCCGATATGAGGGGAGAAGCAATCAGCCCCAGCATTTT CASRYEGRSNQPQHF
- TRBJ2-7 - TRBV19 TGTGCCAGTAGTCTTGGAGGGGGCTACGAGCAGTACTTC CASSLGGGYEQYF
TRBD1 TRBJ1-6 - TRBV5-1 TGCGCCAGCAGCTCGGGACAGGAATATTCCCCCCTCCACTTT CASSSGQEYSPLHF
- TRBJ2-7 - TRBV12-5 TGTGCTAGTGGTCTGGGACGCAAATCCTACGAGCAGTACTTC CASGLGRKSYEQYF
- TRBJ2-5 - TRBV18 TGTGCCAGCTCGCCAGGGGTCGGAGAGACCCAGTACTTC CASSPGVGETQYF
TRBD2 TRBJ2-1 - TRBV7-9 TGTGCCAGCAGATACACTAGCGGGAGTAGTGGTGAGCAGTTCTTC CASRYTSGSSGEQFF
- TRBJ1-6 - TRBV2 TGTGCCAGCAGGCGGGACGGATTAAATTCACCCCTCCACTTT CASRRDGLNSPLHF
TRBD2 TRBJ2-1 - TRBV24-1 TGTGCCACCAGTGCCATGGGGGGACTAGCGAACTCCCGCTCCTACAATGAGCAGTTCTTC CATSAMGGLANSRSYNEQFF
- TRBJ2-1 - TRBV11-3 TGTGCCAGCAGCTTGGCTAGTCCCTACAATGAGCAGTTCTTC CASSLASPYNEQFF
TRBD1 TRBJ2-1 - TRBV19 TGTGCCAGCAGGGAAGACAGGGGGGGCTACAATGAGCAGTTCTTC CASREDRGGYNEQFF
TRBD1 TRBJ1-2 - TRBV28 TGTGCCAGCACCTCGACAGGGACCTATGGCTACACCTTC CASTSTGTYGYTF
TRBD2 TRBJ2-3 - TRBV10-3 TGTGCCATCAATGGGGCGGGGGGCACAGATACGCAGTATTTT CAINGAGGTDTQYF
TRBD1 TRBJ1-3 - TRBV4-3 TGCGCCAGCAGCCAAGAGTATTCAGGACAGGGAAGGGGTGGAAACACCATATATTTT CASSQEYSGQGRGGNTIYF
- TRBJ2-3 - TRBV21-1 TGTGCCACCCAAATAGCGGGGCCAACAGATACGCAGTATTTT CATQIAGPTDTQYF
TRBD1 TRBJ1-2 - TRBV2 TGTGCCAGCAGTGAACGACAGGGTAGCTATGGCTACACCTTC CASSERQGSYGYTF
TRBD2 TRBJ2-5 - TRBV5-1 TGCGCCAGCAGCTTGGGACTAGCGGCAGGGGGGGAGACCCAGTACTTC CASSLGLAAGGETQYF
TRBD2 TRBJ2-5 - TRBV7-2 TGTGCCAGCAGCTTTGTCACGGCTAGCGGGGGTCGTGAGACCCAGTACTTC CASSFVTASGGRETQYF
TRBD2 TRBJ2-1 - TRBV5-4 TGTGCCAGCAGCTCCGCGGCGGGAGGGGCCTACAATGAGCAGTTCTTC CASSSAAGGAYNEQFF
- TRBJ1-1 - TRBV12-3/TRBV12-4 TGTGCCAGCAGTTTGAAGGGGGACACTGAAGCTTTCTTT CASSLKGDTEAFF
- TRBJ2-7 - TRBV7-9 TGTGCCAGCAGCTTAGCGGGGGGCTCCTACGAGCAGTACTTC CASSLAGGSYEQYF
TRBD1 TRBJ2-4 - TRBV5-1 TGCGCCAGCAGCTTGGCCGCAGGACAGGGGGCCAAAAACATTCAGTACTTC CASSLAAGQGAKNIQYF
- TRBJ1-2 - TRBV6-6 TGTGCCAGCAGTTACCCCCTTGGCACGAAGGACTATGGCTACACCTTC CASSYPLGTKDYGYTF
- TRBJ2-3 - TRBV25-1 TGTGCCAGCAGTGTCCCGGGAGGGGGCGGCCGCACAGATACGCAGTATTTT CASSVPGGGGRTDTQYF
- TRBJ2-3 - TRBV4-3 TGCGCCAGCAGCCAAGTAGGTACAGATACGCAGTATTTT CASSQVGTDTQYF